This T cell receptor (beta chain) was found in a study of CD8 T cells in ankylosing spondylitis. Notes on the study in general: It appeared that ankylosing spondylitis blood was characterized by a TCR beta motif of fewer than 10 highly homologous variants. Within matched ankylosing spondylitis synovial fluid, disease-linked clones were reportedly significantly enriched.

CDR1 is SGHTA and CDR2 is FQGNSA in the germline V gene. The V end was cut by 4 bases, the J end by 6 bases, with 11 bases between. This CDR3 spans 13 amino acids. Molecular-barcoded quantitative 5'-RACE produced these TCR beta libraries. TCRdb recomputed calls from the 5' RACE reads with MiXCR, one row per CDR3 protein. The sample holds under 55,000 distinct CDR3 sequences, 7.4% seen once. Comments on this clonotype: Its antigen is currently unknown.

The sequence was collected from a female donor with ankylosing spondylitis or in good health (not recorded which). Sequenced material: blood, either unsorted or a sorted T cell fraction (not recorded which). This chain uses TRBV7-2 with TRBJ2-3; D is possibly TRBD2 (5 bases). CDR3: CASSSNQRDTQYF. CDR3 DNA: TGTGCCAGCAGCTCTAACCAGCGGGATACGCAGTATTTT.